A single sample gave rise to the 15 T cell receptor beta chains below, sequenced in a study of Ad26.COV2.S vaccination and SARS-CoV-2 variants (dated by TCRdb to the early 2020s). According to the study, the label for this sample's treatment or condition signals: approximately 18 received Ad26.COV2.S at low or high dose, single or two shots; roughly 5 received placebo; per-sample allocation not given. For vaccine and placebo recipients, repertoires were sequenced using samples collected on day 63 after the first injection. The library was obtained by the immunoSEQ multiplex PCR assay. This immuneACCESS table, as held by TCRdb, lists in-frame sequences with V and J called but not all clones. Of the missing ones, under half trace to an unresolved V gene in checked studies; the others have no known cause. Within this sample are 350,000 to 450,000 clones, with approximately 92% of them counted one time only. Under 2% of the sample is in the top ten clones.

The sample consisted of peripheral blood, taken in a trial of Ad26.COV2.S vaccine versus placebo. These receptors were obtained from a person aged 18-60 years who received the Ad26.COV2.S COVID-19 vaccine or a placebo.

The chain combines TRBV7-9 with TRBJ2-4; no clear D gene. The CDR3 contains 15 residues. Germline CDR1 reads SEHNR; CDR2 reads FQNEAQ (reference sequence). V was cut by 2 bases and J by 1 base, with 9 bases left in between. The CDR3 loop is CASSLRVGAKNIQYF. Here the CDR3 DNA reads TGTGCCAGCAGCTTACGGGTAGGGGCCAAAAACATTCAGTACTTC.

This rearrangement joins TRBV2 to TRBJ2-5; D gene uncertain. The CDR3 extends over 15 amino acids. With 4 bases removed from V and 2 bases from J, the gap between germline ends came to 14 bases. In germline, CDR1 is SNHLY, CDR2 FYNNEI. In nucleotides, the CDR3 is TGTGCCAGCAGTGTCGACATCCAGACGCAAGAGACCCAGTACTTC. Its translation is CASSVDIQTQETQYF.

The chain carries TRBV7-6 and TRBJ2-1; TRBD2 aligns across 8 bases. CDR1 is SGHVS, CDR2 FNYEAQ, per germline. The CDR3 runs to 16 residues. Trimming at V came to 1 base and at J to 5 bases, leaving 7 bases not matched to a gene. The CDR3 region is CASSLEGGGYHNEQFF. CDR3 nucleotides: TGTGCCAGCAGCTTAGAAGGCGGGGGGTACCACAATGAGCAGTTCTTC.

V and J are TRBV19 and TRBJ1-6; 12 bases match TRBD1. Germline V gene sequence: CDR1 LNHDA, CDR2 SQIVND (reference sequence). The V gene end was trimmed by 10 bases and the J gene end by 9 bases; junction bases not matched to a gene: 7. The CDR3 loop spans 14 amino acids. The CDR3 protein is CAIRDRGRFSPLHF. CDR3 nucleotides: TGTGCCATCCGGGACAGGGGGCGCTTTTCACCCCTCCACTTT.

This clone was found once. A junction end diverges from the germline sequence, so it may reflect a read error. The chain couples TRBV7-7 to TRBJ2-2, with D unclear. The CDR3 contains 15 residues. CDR1 is SSHAT, CDR2 FNYEAQ, per germline (reference sequence). Here the CDR3 reads CASSWNSSNTGELFF. In nucleotides, the CDR3 is TGTGCTAGCAGCTGGAACAGCTCGAACACCGGGGAGCTGTTTTTT.

The chain has TRBV10-3 and TRBJ2-7, with D perhaps matching TRBD1 (5 bases). The CDR3 runs 13 residues. Germline V CDR1 and CDR2: ENHRY, SYGVKD. V lost 4 bases, J lost 5 bases, and 12 bases lay in between. The CDR3 reads CAISGNARDEQYF. CDR3 bases: TGTGCCATCAGTGGGAATGCCAGGGACGAGCAGTACTTC.

This chain's CDR3 is CASSFISYNEQFF. DNA for the CDR3: TGTGCCAGCAGCTTCATCAGTTACAATGAGCAGTTCTTC. The rearrangement joins TRBV5-6 to TRBJ2-1; D gene unclear. The CDR3 consists of 13 residues. Trimming removed 2 bases from V and 4 bases from J, with 7 bases in between. Per germline, CDR1 SGHDT and CDR2 YYEEEE. Full variable domain (outside the CDR3, taken from reference TRBV5-6 and TRBJ2-1): DAGVTQSPTHLIKTRGQQVTLRCSPKSGHDTVSWYQQALGQGPQFIFQYYEEEERQRGNFPDRFSGHQFPNYSSELNVNALLLGDSALYLCASSFISYNEQFFGPGTRLTVL.

The V gene is TRBV5-1, the J gene TRBJ1-2, with D possibly being TRBD1 (5 bases). The V end was cut by 2 bases, the J end by 5 bases, with 19 bases between. The CDR3 is made up of 16 amino acids. The germline CDR1 and CDR2 sequences are SGHRS and YFSETQ. As DNA, the CDR3 is TGCGCCAGCAGCTTTGCCTCCGGATGGGGGGAATATGGCTACACCTTC. Residues: CASSFASGWGEYGYTF.

The chain carries TRBV7-8 and TRBJ1-1; D call uncertain. The V gene's germline CDR1 is SGHVS and CDR2 FQNEAQ. This CDR3 is 16 amino acids long. Between the trimmed V and J ends, which lost 0 bases and 0 bases, there was a span of 11 bases. CDR3 nucleotide sequence: TGTGCCAGCAGCTTAGCTGGCGGCGTAATGAACACTGAAGCTTTCTTT. This gives the protein CASSLAGGVMNTEAFF.

In this sample, this clone turned up many times. V and J are TRBV2 and TRBJ1-5, with D unclear. The CDR3 has 13 residues. V lost 4 bases and J 1 base, leaving 5 bases between the germline ends. Germline CDR1 reads SNHLY; CDR2 reads FYNNEI. CDR3 sequence: CASSAQSNQPQHF. The CDR3 DNA reads as TGTGCCAGCAGTGCCCAGAGCAATCAGCCCCAGCATTTT.

The chain carries TRBV2 and TRBJ1-5; TRBD1 agrees at 11 bases. The CDR3 totals 15 residues. Germline V gene sequence: CDR1 SNHLY, CDR2 FYNNEI. The junction had 7 bases not matched to a gene; V was cut back by 6 bases and J by 6 bases. The CDR3 bases are TGTGCCAGCAGGTCCCCCGGGACAGGGGGTCAGCCCCAGCATTTT. It is translated as CASRSPGTGGQPQHF. Looking up the rest from reference TRBV2 and TRBJ1-5 gives the full variable domain: EPEVTQTPSHQVTQMGQEVILRCVPISNHLYFYWYRQILGQKVEFLVSFYNNEISEKSEIFDDQFSVERPDGSNFTLKIRSTKLEDSAMYFCASRSPGTGGQPQHFGDGTRLSIL.

This rearrangement joins TRBV4-1 to TRBJ1-4; perhaps TRBD1 as D (6 bases). The CDR3 has 17 residues. Looked up from germline, CDR1 is MGHRA and CDR2 is YSYEKL. With 4 bases removed from V and 6 bases from J, the gap between germline ends came to 21 bases. CDR3 protein: CASSPSPTGSQYEKLFF. The CDR3 bases are TGCGCCAGCAGCCCATCCCCTACAGGGAGCCAATATGAAAAACTGTTTTTT.

Worth noting for this clone: This sample also contains other DNA sequences that code for the same CDR3. The gene calls are TRBV7-9 and TRBJ1-5; D not certain. The CDR3 covers 12 residues. Trimming shortened V by 5 bases and J by 2 bases, and 4 bases separated the two germline ends. CDR1 SEHNR and CDR2 FQNEAQ come from the germline V gene (reference sequence). CDR3 protein: CASSRGNQPQHF. CDR3 sequence (DNA): TGTGCCAGCAGCCGAGGCAATCAGCCCCAGCATTTT.

The chain links TRBV5-6 to TRBJ2-3; TRBD2 matches 7 bases. V gave up 3 bases and J gave up 0 bases; unmatched junction bases: 1. Germline loops: CDR1 SGHDT, CDR2 YYEEEE. The CDR3 has 14 amino acids. Written as DNA, the CDR3 is TGTGCCAGCAGCTGGGGGGGTAGCACAGATACGCAGTATTTT. Translating gives CASSWGGSTDTQYF.

About this clone: Other nucleotide sequences in the sample specify the same CDR3. The CDR3 region is CASSLGNYEQYF. Here the CDR3 DNA reads TGCGCCAGCAGCTTGGGGAATTACGAGCAGTACTTC. The chain carries TRBV5-1 and TRBJ2-7, with D unclear. The V end was cut by 0 bases, the J end by 4 bases, with 5 bases between. CDR1 is SGHRS and CDR2 is YFSETQ in the germline V gene. CDR3 length: 12 amino acids.